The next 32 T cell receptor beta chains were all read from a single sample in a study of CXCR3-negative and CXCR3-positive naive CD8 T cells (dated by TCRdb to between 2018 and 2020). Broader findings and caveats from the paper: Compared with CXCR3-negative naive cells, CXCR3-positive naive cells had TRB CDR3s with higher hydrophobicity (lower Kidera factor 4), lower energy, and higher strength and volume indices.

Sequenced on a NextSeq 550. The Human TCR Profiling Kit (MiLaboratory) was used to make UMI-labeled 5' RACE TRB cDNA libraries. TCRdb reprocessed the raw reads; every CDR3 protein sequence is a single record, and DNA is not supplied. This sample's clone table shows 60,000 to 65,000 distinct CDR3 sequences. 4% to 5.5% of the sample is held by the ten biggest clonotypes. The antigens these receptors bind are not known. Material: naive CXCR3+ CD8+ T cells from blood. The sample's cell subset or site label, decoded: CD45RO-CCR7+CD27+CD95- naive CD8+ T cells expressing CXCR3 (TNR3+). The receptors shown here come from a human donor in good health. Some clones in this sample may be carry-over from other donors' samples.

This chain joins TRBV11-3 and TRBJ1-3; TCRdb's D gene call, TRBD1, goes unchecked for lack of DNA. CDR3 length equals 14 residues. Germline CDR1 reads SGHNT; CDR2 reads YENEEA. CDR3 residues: CASSRRTVGNARYF.

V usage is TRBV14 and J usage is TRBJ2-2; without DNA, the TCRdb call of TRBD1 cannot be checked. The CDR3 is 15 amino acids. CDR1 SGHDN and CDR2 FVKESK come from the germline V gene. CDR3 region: CASSPGTTNTGELFF.

The chain's CDR3 is CASSRAGDEQFF. The chain combines TRBV7-9 with TRBJ2-1; TCRdb selects TRBD1, and the lack of DNA leaves this call unchecked. Germline values: CDR1 SEHNR, CDR2 FQNEAQ (reference sequence). The CDR3 runs to 12 residues. The full variable domain, rest sourced from reference TRBV7-9 and TRBJ2-1, is DTGVSQNPRHKITKRGQNVTFRCDPISEHNRLYWYRQTLGQGPEFLTYFQNEAQLEKSRLLSDRFSAERPKGSFSTLEIQRTEQGDSAMYLCASSRAGDEQFFGPGTRLTVL.

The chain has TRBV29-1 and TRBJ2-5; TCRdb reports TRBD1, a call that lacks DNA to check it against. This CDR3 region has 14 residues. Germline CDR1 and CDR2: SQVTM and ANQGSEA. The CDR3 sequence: CSVELRGHQETQYF.

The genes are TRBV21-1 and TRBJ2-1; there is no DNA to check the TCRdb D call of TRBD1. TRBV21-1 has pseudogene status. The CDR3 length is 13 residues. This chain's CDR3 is CASRQGAYNEQFF.

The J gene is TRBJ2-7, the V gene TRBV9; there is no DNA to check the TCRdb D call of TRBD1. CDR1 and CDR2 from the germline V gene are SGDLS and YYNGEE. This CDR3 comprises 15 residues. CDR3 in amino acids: CASSVGAPGLYEQYF.

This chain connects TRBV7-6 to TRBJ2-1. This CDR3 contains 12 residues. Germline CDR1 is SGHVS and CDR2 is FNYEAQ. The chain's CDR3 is CASSLVGSEQFF.

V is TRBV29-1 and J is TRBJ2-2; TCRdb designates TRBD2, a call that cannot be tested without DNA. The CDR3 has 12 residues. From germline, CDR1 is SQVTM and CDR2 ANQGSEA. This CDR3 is CSATLATGELFF.

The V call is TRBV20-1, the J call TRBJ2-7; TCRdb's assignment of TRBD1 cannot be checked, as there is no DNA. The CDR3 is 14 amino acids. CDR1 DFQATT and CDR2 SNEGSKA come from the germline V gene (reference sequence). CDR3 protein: CSARDWAGSYEQYF.

CDR3 sequence: CSVEERLAGETQYF. The chain employs TRBV29-1 and TRBJ2-5; TCRdb returns TRBD2, unconfirmable since there is no DNA. CDR1 is SQVTM, CDR2 ANQGSEA, per germline. This CDR3 region has 14 residues.

The CDR3 here is CSVEEGGRQGPYF. The chain carries TRBV29-1 and TRBJ2-5; the D gene TCRdb calls, TRBD1, cannot be checked with no DNA. The CDR3 extends over 13 amino acids. From germline, CDR1 is SQVTM and CDR2 ANQGSEA. Drawing the rest from reference TRBV29-1 and TRBJ2-5, the complete variable domain is SAVISQKPSRDICQRGTSLTIQCQVDSQVTMMFWYRQQPGQSLTLIATANQGSEATYESGFVIDKFPISRPNLTFSTLTVSNMSPEDSSIYLCSVEEGGRQGPYFGPGTRLLVL.

This chain's CDR3 is CASSLGGINEQFF. V and J are TRBV7-9 and TRBJ2-1; the D call from TCRdb, TRBD1, cannot be confirmed without DNA. CDR1 and CDR2 (germline): SEHNR, FQNEAQ (reference sequence). The CDR3 length is 13 residues.

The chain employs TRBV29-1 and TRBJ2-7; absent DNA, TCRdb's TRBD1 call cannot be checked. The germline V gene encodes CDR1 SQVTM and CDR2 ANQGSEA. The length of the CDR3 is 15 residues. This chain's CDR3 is CSVEGGAQGAYEQYF.

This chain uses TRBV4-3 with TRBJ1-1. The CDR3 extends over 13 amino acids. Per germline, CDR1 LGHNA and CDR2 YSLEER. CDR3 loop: CASSPFMNTEAFF.

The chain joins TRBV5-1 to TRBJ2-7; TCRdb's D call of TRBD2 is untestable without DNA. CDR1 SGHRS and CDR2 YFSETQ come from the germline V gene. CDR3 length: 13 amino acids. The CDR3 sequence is CASSPGPKYEQYF.

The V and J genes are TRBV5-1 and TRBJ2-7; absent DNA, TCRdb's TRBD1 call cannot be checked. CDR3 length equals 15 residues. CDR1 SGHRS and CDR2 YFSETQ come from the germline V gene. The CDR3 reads CASSTGQGAGGEQYF.

The CDR3 protein is CSARDPDTRGHEQYF. The V and J genes are TRBV20-1 and TRBJ2-7; TCRdb gives TRBD1 as the D gene, but with no DNA this cannot be confirmed. From germline, CDR1 is DFQATT and CDR2 SNEGSKA (reference sequence). The CDR3 is 15 residues long.

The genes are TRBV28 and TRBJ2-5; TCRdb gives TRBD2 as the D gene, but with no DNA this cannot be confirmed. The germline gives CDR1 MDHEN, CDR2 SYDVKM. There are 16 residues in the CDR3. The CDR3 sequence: CASSTRLAGRQETQYF. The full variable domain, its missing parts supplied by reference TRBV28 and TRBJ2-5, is DVKVTQSSRYLVKRTGEKVFLECVQDMDHENMFWYRQDPGLGLRLIYFSYDVKMKEKGDIPEGYSVSREKKERFSLILESASTNQTSMYLCASSTRLAGRQETQYFGPGTRLLVL.

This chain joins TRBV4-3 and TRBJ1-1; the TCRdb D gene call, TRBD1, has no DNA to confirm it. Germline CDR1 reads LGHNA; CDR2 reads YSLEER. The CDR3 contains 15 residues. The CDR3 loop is CASSQDFGTGGTAFF.

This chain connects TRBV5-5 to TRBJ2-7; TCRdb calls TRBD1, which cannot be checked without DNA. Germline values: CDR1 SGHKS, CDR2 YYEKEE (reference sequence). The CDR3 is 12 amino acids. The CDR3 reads CASRGQSYEQYF.

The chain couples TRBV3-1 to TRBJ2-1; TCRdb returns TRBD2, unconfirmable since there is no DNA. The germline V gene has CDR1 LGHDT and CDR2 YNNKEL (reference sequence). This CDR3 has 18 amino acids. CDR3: CASSPGQAGGPVYNEQFF.

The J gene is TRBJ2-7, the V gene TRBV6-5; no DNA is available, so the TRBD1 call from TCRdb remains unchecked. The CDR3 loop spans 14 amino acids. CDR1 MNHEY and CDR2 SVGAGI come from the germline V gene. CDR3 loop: CASSYSNRPYEQYF.

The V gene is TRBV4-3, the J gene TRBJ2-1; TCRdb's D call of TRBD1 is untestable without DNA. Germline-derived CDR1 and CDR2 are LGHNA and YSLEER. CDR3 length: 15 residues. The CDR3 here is CASSPRDVSPNEQFF.

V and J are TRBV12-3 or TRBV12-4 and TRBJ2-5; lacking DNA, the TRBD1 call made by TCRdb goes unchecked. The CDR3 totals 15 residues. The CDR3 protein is CASSGQNRIQETQYF.

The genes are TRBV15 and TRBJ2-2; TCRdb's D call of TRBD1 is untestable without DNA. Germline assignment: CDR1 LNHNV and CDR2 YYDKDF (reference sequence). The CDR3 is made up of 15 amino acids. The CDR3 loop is CATSRVAGEGGELFF.

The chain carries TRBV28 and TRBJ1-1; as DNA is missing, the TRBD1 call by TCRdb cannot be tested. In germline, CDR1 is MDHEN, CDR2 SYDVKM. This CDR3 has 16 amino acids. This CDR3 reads CASSFRLGQGETEAFF.

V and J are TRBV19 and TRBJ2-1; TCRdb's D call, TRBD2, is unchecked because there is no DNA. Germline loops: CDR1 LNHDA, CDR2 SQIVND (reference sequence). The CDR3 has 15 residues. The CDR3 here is CASSPTSGSWDEQFF.

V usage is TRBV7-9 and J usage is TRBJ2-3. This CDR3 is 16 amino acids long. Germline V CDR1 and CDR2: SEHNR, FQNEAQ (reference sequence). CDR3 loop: CASSLALGGPTDTQYF. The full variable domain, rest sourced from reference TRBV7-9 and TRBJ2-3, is DTGVSQNPRHKITKRGQNVTFRCDPISEHNRLYWYRQTLGQGPEFLTYFQNEAQLEKSRLLSDRFSAERPKGSFSTLEIQRTEQGDSAMYLCASSLALGGPTDTQYFGPGTRLTVL.

This CDR3 reads CASSPWTPPEDTQYF. The chain has TRBV7-9 and TRBJ2-3; TCRdb's assignment of TRBD1 cannot be checked, as there is no DNA. This CDR3 spans 15 amino acids. Looked up from germline, CDR1 is SEHNR and CDR2 is FQNEAQ (reference sequence).

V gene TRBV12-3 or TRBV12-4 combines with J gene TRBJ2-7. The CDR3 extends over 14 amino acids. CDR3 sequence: CASSSSTLGYEQYF.

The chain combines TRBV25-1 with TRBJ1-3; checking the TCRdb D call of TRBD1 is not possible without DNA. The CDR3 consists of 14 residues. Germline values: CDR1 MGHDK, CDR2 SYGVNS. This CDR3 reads CASSGTAPGNTIYF.

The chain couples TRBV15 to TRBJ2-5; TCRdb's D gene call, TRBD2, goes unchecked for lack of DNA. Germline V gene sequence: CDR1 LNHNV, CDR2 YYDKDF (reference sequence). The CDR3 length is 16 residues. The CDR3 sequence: CATSREEAVEQETQYF.